This is a list of T cell receptor beta chains from one sample in a study of blood T cell repertoires in COVID-19. Only in-frame clones appear in the TCRdb table, and some are missing; sequencing was by immunoSEQ multiplex PCR. The sample has 210,000 or so clones, 85% to 90% seen once. The sequenced material came from peripheral blood. All receptors derive from a man aged 30 to 39 with COVID-19, enrolled during active disease. Each CDR3 is given with its conserved first and last residue. The D gene is left open where the match is weak. Clone size is stated in some rows and not others, as once, few, many or a class when expanded.

clone_size: NA; d_call: TRBD1; j_call: TRBJ2-7; v_call: TRBV27; cdr3_aa: CASSSGGRNEQYF; cdr3_nt: TGTGCCAGCAGTTCAGGGGGCAGGAACGAGCAGTACTTC
clone_size: NA; d_call: TRBD1; j_call: TRBJ1-2; v_call: TRBV5-8; cdr3_aa: CASSLTPGQLYGYTF; cdr3_nt: TGTGCCAGCAGCTTGACCCCGGGACAGCTCTATGGCTACACCTTC
clone_size: NA; d_call: NA; j_call: TRBJ1-4; v_call: TRBV25-1; cdr3_aa: CASSEPGSDEKLFF; cdr3_nt: TGTGCCAGCAGTGAACCAGGGTCTGATGAAAAACTGTTTTTT
clone_size: few; d_call: TRBD1; j_call: TRBJ2-7; v_call: TRBV4-2; cdr3_aa: CASSPNPTGNEQYF; cdr3_nt: TGTGCCAGCAGCCCTAACCCGACAGGGAACGAGCAGTACTTC
clone_size: NA; d_call: NA; j_call: TRBJ1-2; v_call: TRBV6-2/TRBV6-3; cdr3_aa: CASRPHRVHRDGYTF; cdr3_nt: TGTGCCAGCAGACCTCACAGGGTACATCGTGATGGCTACACCTTC
clone_size: NA; d_call: NA; j_call: TRBJ2-7; v_call: TRBV5-5; cdr3_aa: CASSLLAGALSYEQYF; cdr3_nt: TGTGCCAGCAGCTTGCTGGCGGGGGCCCTGTCCTACGAGCAGTACTTC
clone_size: once; d_call: TRBD2; j_call: TRBJ2-1; v_call: TRBV11-2; cdr3_aa: CASSQLAGRDNEQFF; cdr3_nt: TGTGCCAGCAGCCAACTAGCGGGACGGGACAATGAGCAGTTCTTC
clone_size: NA; d_call: TRBD1; j_call: TRBJ1-1; v_call: TRBV6-2/TRBV6-3; cdr3_aa: CASSYRGGQGTTEAFF; cdr3_nt: TGTGCCAGCAGTTACAGGGGGGGACAGGGGACGACTGAAGCTTTCTTT
clone_size: NA; d_call: NA; j_call: TRBJ1-6; v_call: TRBV5-1; cdr3_aa: CASSLGAGPGAPLHF; cdr3_nt: TGCGCCAGCAGCTTGGGAGCGGGACCCGGCGCACCCCTCCACTTT
clone_size: NA; d_call: TRBD1; j_call: TRBJ2-7; v_call: TRBV13; cdr3_aa: CASSLYGDSLYEQYF; cdr3_nt: TGTGCCAGCAGCTTATACGGGGACAGCCTCTACGAGCAGTACTTC
clone_size: once; d_call: TRBD2; j_call: TRBJ2-1; v_call: TRBV3-1/TRBV3-2; cdr3_aa: CASSSKLAVYNEQFF; cdr3_nt: TGTGCCAGCAGCTCTAAGCTAGCGGTTTACAATGAGCAGTTCTTC
clone_size: once; d_call: NA; j_call: TRBJ1-3; v_call: TRBV19; cdr3_aa: CASRPYPESGNTIYF; cdr3_nt: TGTGCCAGTAGGCCTTACCCGGAGTCCGGAAACACCATATATTTT
clone_size: NA; d_call: NA; j_call: TRBJ2-2; v_call: TRBV2; cdr3_aa: CASSWDTYTGELFF; cdr3_nt: TGTGCCAGCAGCTGGGACACCTACACCGGGGAGCTGTTTTTT
clone_size: NA; d_call: NA; j_call: TRBJ2-5; v_call: TRBV21-1; cdr3_aa: CASRSRRVPHETQYF; cdr3_nt: TGTGCCAGCAGGTCCCGCAGGGTACCTCATGAGACCCAGTACTTC
clone_size: NA; d_call: TRBD1; j_call: TRBJ2-1; v_call: TRBV27; cdr3_aa: CASSLAGTGNRQFF; cdr3_nt: TGTGCCAGCAGTTTAGCCGGGACAGGGAATAGGCAGTTCTTC
clone_size: NA; d_call: NA; j_call: TRBJ1-1; v_call: TRBV2; cdr3_aa: CASSEEGMGTEAFF; cdr3_nt: TGTGCCAGCAGTGAGGAGGGTATGGGCACTGAAGCTTTCTTT
clone_size: NA; d_call: TRBD1; j_call: TRBJ2-1; v_call: TRBV28; cdr3_aa: CASIPGQGTFGEQFF; cdr3_nt: TGTGCCAGTATTCCGGGACAGGGTACCTTCGGGGAGCAGTTCTTC
clone_size: NA; d_call: NA; j_call: TRBJ1-1; v_call: TRBV7-2; cdr3_aa: CASSEWTANTEAFF; cdr3_nt: TGTGCCAGCAGCGAGTGGACAGCGAACACTGAAGCTTTCTTT
clone_size: few; d_call: TRBD1; j_call: TRBJ2-7; v_call: TRBV6-4; cdr3_aa: CASIPGQGSYEQYF; cdr3_nt: TGTGCCAGCATTCCCGGACAGGGCTCCTACGAGCAGTACTTC
clone_size: few; d_call: NA; j_call: TRBJ1-6; v_call: TRBV30; cdr3_aa: CAWNLGVRSPLHF; cdr3_nt: TGTGCCTGGAACTTAGGGGTCAGGTCACCCCTCCACTTT
clone_size: NA; d_call: NA; j_call: TRBJ2-7; v_call: TRBV19; cdr3_aa: CASSIGTSSYEQYF; cdr3_nt: TGTGCCAGTAGTATCGGGACAAGCTCCTACGAGCAGTACTTC
clone_size: NA; d_call: NA; j_call: TRBJ1-5; v_call: TRBV19; cdr3_aa: CASNSGNQPQHF; cdr3_nt: TGTGCCAGTAATTCAGGAAATCAGCCCCAGCATTTT
clone_size: NA; d_call: NA; j_call: TRBJ2-1; v_call: TRBV19; cdr3_aa: CASSRDPRGEQFF; cdr3_nt: TGTGCCAGTAGTAGGGACCCCAGGGGTGAGCAGTTCTTC
clone_size: NA; d_call: NA; j_call: TRBJ1-1; v_call: TRBV6-2/TRBV6-3; cdr3_aa: CASSSQRGRDTEAFF; cdr3_nt: TGTGCCAGCAGCAGTCAGAGGGGGAGGGACACTGAAGCTTTCTTT
clone_size: NA; d_call: NA; j_call: TRBJ1-6; v_call: TRBV4-3; cdr3_aa: CASSLLMGPYSPLHF; cdr3_nt: TGCGCCAGCAGCCTCCTTATGGGGCCCTATTCACCCCTCCACTTT
clone_size: NA; d_call: NA; j_call: TRBJ2-3; v_call: TRBV2; cdr3_aa: CAQEGLTSTDTQYF; cdr3_nt: TGTGCCCAGGAGGGTCTCACTAGCACAGATACGCAGTATTTT
clone_size: NA; d_call: NA; j_call: TRBJ1-3; v_call: TRBV25-1; cdr3_aa: CASSEGGASGNTIYF; cdr3_nt: TGTGCCAGCAGTGAAGGAGGCGCCTCTGGAAACACCATATATTTT
clone_size: NA; d_call: NA; j_call: TRBJ1-2; v_call: TRBV12-3/TRBV12-4; cdr3_aa: CASSLRGKYYTF; cdr3_nt: TGTGCCAGCAGCCTCCGGGGGAAATACTACACCTTC
clone_size: NA; d_call: NA; j_call: TRBJ1-4; v_call: TRBV7-6; cdr3_aa: CASSLAEVEANEKLFF; cdr3_nt: TGTGCCAGCAGCTTAGCTGAAGTTGAGGCTAATGAAAAACTGTTTTTT
clone_size: once; d_call: NA; j_call: TRBJ1-3; v_call: TRBV5-8; cdr3_aa: CASSLVGGQTGNTIYF; cdr3_nt: TGTGCCAGCAGCTTGGTCGGGGGGCAAACTGGAAACACCATATATTTT
clone_size: NA; d_call: NA; j_call: TRBJ1-6; v_call: TRBV7-2; cdr3_aa: CASSFGTPSPLHF; cdr3_nt: TGTGCCAGCAGCTTCGGGACACCTTCACCCCTCCACTTT
clone_size: NA; d_call: NA; j_call: TRBJ1-3; v_call: TRBV28; cdr3_aa: CASRQTSGNTIYF; cdr3_nt: TGTGCCAGCAGACAGACCTCTGGAAACACCATATATTTT
clone_size: NA; d_call: TRBD1; j_call: TRBJ1-5; v_call: TRBV19; cdr3_aa: CASSVRTGGGNQPQHF; cdr3_nt: TGTGCCAGTAGTGTACGGACAGGTGGGGGCAATCAGCCCCAGCATTTT